This is a list of T cell receptor beta chains from one sample in a study of cytomegalovirus exposure and HLA in healthy donors. Generated by immunoSEQ multiplex PCR, the TCRdb table keeps only in-frame clones and is missing some. Among approximately 140,000 clones listed, around 79% were seen once. Sequencing used PBMCs. All receptors derive from a man aged 18 to 35 in good health and CMV-seronegative. Each CDR3 is given with its conserved first and last residue. The D gene is left open where the match is weak. Rows give clone size only sometimes, using once, few, many, or a class for an expanded clone.

d_call: .; clone_size: .; j_call: TRBJ1-5; v_call: TRBV6-1; cdr3_nt: TGTGCCAGCAGTTCCGGCAGGGGCAATCAGCCCCAGCATTTT; cdr3_aa: CASSSGRGNQPQHF
d_call: TRBD1; clone_size: .; j_call: TRBJ2-4; v_call: TRBV5-1; cdr3_nt: TGCGCCAGCAGCCCCGGGGGGGACAGGGGGATAGCCAAAAACATTCAGTACTTC; cdr3_aa: CASSPGGDRGIAKNIQYF
d_call: .; clone_size: .; j_call: TRBJ1-1; v_call: TRBV19; cdr3_nt: TGTGCCAGTAGTATCGCGCGTCCTGGGGCGAACACTGAAGCTTTCTTT; cdr3_aa: CASSIARPGANTEAFF
d_call: .; clone_size: .; j_call: TRBJ1-4; v_call: TRBV18; cdr3_nt: TGTGCCAGCTCACCATCGGGGGGGTCTGACGAAAAACTGTTTTTT; cdr3_aa: CASSPSGGSDEKLFF
d_call: .; clone_size: .; j_call: TRBJ1-3; v_call: TRBV7-9; cdr3_nt: TGTGCCAGCAGCGTACTGGCTGGAAACACCATATATTTT; cdr3_aa: CASSVLAGNTIYF
d_call: .; clone_size: few; j_call: TRBJ2-2; v_call: TRBV6-4; cdr3_nt: TGTGCCAGCAGTGACGGGACAAACACCGGGGAGCTGTTTTTT; cdr3_aa: CASSDGTNTGELFF
d_call: .; clone_size: .; j_call: TRBJ2-2; v_call: TRBV7-6; cdr3_nt: TGTGCCAGCAGCTTTGAAGCTGACACCGGGGAGCTGTTTTTT; cdr3_aa: CASSFEADTGELFF
d_call: .; clone_size: .; j_call: TRBJ2-3; v_call: TRBV7-9; cdr3_nt: TGTGCCAGCAGCCTAGTAGTGAATACGCAGTATTTT; cdr3_aa: CASSLVVNTQYF
d_call: .; clone_size: .; j_call: TRBJ1-2; v_call: TRBV10-3; cdr3_nt: TGTGCCATCAGTGAGTCTGGGGCGCTCAAAGGCTACACCTTC; cdr3_aa: CAISESGALKGYTF
d_call: TRBD1; clone_size: .; j_call: TRBJ1-1; v_call: TRBV2; cdr3_nt: TGTGCCCTCGGGGACAGGGGTTACACTGAAGCTTTCTTT; cdr3_aa: CALGDRGYTEAFF
d_call: .; clone_size: .; j_call: TRBJ1-5; v_call: TRBV11-2; cdr3_nt: TGTGCCAGCAGCTTAGATGGGGGACTCCCAAATCAGCCCCAGCATTTT; cdr3_aa: CASSLDGGLPNQPQHF
d_call: TRBD1; clone_size: .; j_call: TRBJ1-2; v_call: TRBV9; cdr3_nt: TGTGCCAGCAGCGTAGATGGGACAGGGAAGGATGGCTACACCTTC; cdr3_aa: CASSVDGTGKDGYTF
d_call: .; clone_size: .; j_call: TRBJ2-1; v_call: TRBV2; cdr3_nt: TGTGCCAGCAAAGGTGGAGATAATGAGCAGTTCTTC; cdr3_aa: CASKGGDNEQFF
d_call: TRBD1; clone_size: .; j_call: TRBJ1-2; v_call: TRBV6-5; cdr3_nt: TGTGCCAGCAGGATGGGACAGATAGGTGGCTACACCTTC; cdr3_aa: CASRMGQIGGYTF
d_call: TRBD1; clone_size: few; j_call: TRBJ2-7; v_call: TRBV5-1; cdr3_nt: TGCGCCAGCAGCTTCGGGACAGGGTACGAGCAGTACTTC; cdr3_aa: CASSFGTGYEQYF
d_call: TRBD1; clone_size: few; j_call: TRBJ1-4; v_call: TRBV6-1; cdr3_nt: TGTGCCAGCAGGGACAGGGGGGAAAAACTGTTTTTT; cdr3_aa: CASRDRGEKLFF